This TCR beta chain comes out of a study of shared clonotypes between healthy human individuals. The assay was immunoSEQ multiplex PCR, and TCRdb's table has in-frame clones only and misses some. The sample has about 1.5 million clones, 95% to 99% seen once. V lost 3 bases and J lost 0; bases outside the gene matches: 11. The CDR3 length is 18 residues. The germline V gene encodes CDR1 SGHDT and CDR2 YYEEEE. Sample: naive CD4+ T cells sorted from blood. As for subset: CD45RA+ positively selected. The clonotype comes from a young man in good health. The chain employs TRBV5-6 and TRBJ2-1; 8 bases are a match to TRBD2. The CDR3 sequence is CASSWGTLAGSSYNEQFF. CDR3 in DNA: TGTGCCAGCAGCTGGGGGACCTTAGCGGGGAGCTCCTACAATGAGCAGTTCTTC.